A single sample gave rise to the 9 T cell receptor beta chains below, sequenced in a study of T cells in Graves' hyperthyroidism and ophthalmopathy. The investigators amplified TCR beta CDR3 regions from RNA transcripts. A first-round RT-PCR of the TCR CDR3 used the HTBI primer set. TCRdb used MiXCR to reprocess the multiplex PCR reads, holding one entry per CDR3 protein. In the table there are 250,000 or so distinct CDR3 sequences, more than 12% of which are singletons. The sequenced sample consisted of blood. All receptors derive from a woman aged 40 to 55 with Graves' hyperthyroidism that later progressed to Graves' ophthalmopathy.

The table lists this clonotype with many counts. The J gene is TRBJ1-2, the V gene TRBV4-1; TRBD1 aligns across 9 bases. Looked up from germline, CDR1 is MGHRA and CDR2 is YSYEKL. The CDR3 contains 15 residues. The V gene end was trimmed by 2 bases and the J gene end by 4 bases; junction bases not matched to a gene: 5. This chain's CDR3 is CASSQRDRALYGYTF. The CDR3 bases are TGCGCCAGCAGCCAACGGGACAGGGCCCTCTATGGCTACACCTTC.

Only a few counts were recorded for this clonotype. The V call is TRBV7-9, the J call TRBJ2-7; 11 bases line up with TRBD2. With 5 bases clipped from V and 0 bases from J, the junction kept 6 bases outside the gene matches. CDR3 length: 16 amino acids. Germline V lookup: CDR1 SEHNR, CDR2 FQNEAQ (reference sequence). Here the CDR3 reads CASSLSTSGGSYEQYF. The CDR3 nucleotides are TGTGCCAGCAGCCTATCCACTAGCGGGGGCTCCTACGAGCAGTACTTC.

This clonotype was counted only a few times. The chain combines TRBV27 with TRBJ2-1; 8 bases are shared with TRBD2. Germline CDR1 is MNHEY and CDR2 is SMNVEV (reference sequence). The V gene end was trimmed by 6 bases and the J gene end by 1 base; junction bases not matched to a gene: 2. The CDR3 totals 14 residues. DNA for the CDR3: TGTGCCAGCAGCGTAGCGGGGTCCTACAATGAGCAGTTCTTC. It codes for CASSVAGSYNEQFF.

This clonotype came up many times. The chain couples TRBV28 to TRBJ2-1; a possible D gene is TRBD2 (6 bases). CDR1 MDHEN and CDR2 SYDVKM come from the germline V gene. Trimming shortened V by 2 bases and J by 10 bases, and 9 bases separated the two germline ends. CDR3 length: 12 residues. This CDR3 is CASSLIRGEQFF. The CDR3 DNA follows: TGTGCCAGCAGTTTAATTCGGGGGGAGCAGTTCTTC.

At least ten counts were recorded for this clonotype. This chain links TRBV25-1 with TRBJ1-3; D call uncertain. CDR3 length: 15 amino acids. V was cut by 5 bases and J by 0 bases, with 11 bases left in between. The germline V gene has CDR1 MGHDK and CDR2 SYGVNS. The CDR3, as DNA: TGTGCCAGCAGTTTACACACATTCTCTGGAAACACCATATATTTT. Its protein product is CASSLHTFSGNTIYF.

This clonotype was seen more than once but under ten times. A much larger clone is a single base away; this may be a read error. This chain uses TRBV7-9 with TRBJ2-1; tentative D call: TRBD1 (8 bases). This CDR3 contains 16 residues. Germline-derived CDR1 and CDR2 are SEHNR and FQNEAQ (reference sequence). V shed 5 bases and J shed 4 bases, with 18 bases lying between them. CDR3 amino acids: CASSQGAGVDYNEQFF. Here the CDR3 DNA reads TGTGCCAGCAGCCAGGGGGCGGGAGTGGATTACAATGAGCAGTTCTTC.

This clonotype was observed a few times. The chain combines TRBV29-1 with TRBJ2-1, with 8 bases fitting TRBD1. Germline V gives CDR1 SQVTM, CDR2 ANQGSEA. The CDR3 is 15 residues long. V gave up 5 bases and J gave up 3 bases; unmatched junction bases: 9. CDR3 DNA sequence: TGCAGCGTTAAAATGGACAGGGATCTCTACAATGAGCAGTTCTTC. The encoded protein is CSVKMDRDLYNEQFF.

This clonotype has a count of ten or more. The chain carries TRBV28 and TRBJ2-5, with D perhaps TRBD2 (6 bases). Per the germline V gene, CDR1 is MDHEN and CDR2 is SYDVKM. V was trimmed by 5 bases and J by 6 bases, leaving 22 bases between them. The CDR3 spans 16 residues. For the CDR3, the DNA is TGTGCCAGCAGTCCCCGATGGAGGGAGGACACCAAGACCCAGTACTTC. Protein sequence: CASSPRWREDTKTQYF.

This clonotype was detected many times. CDR3 region: CASRPRDRGIETQYF. DNA for the CDR3: TGTGCCAGCAGGCCCCGGGACAGGGGGATAGAGACCCAGTACTTC. This chain uses TRBV28 with TRBJ2-5; 11 bases are a match to TRBD1. The J segment lost 4 bases and the V segment lost 6 bases, leaving 7 bases of the junction unmatched. Germline V CDR1 and CDR2: MDHEN, SYDVKM. The CDR3 sequence is 15 residues long.